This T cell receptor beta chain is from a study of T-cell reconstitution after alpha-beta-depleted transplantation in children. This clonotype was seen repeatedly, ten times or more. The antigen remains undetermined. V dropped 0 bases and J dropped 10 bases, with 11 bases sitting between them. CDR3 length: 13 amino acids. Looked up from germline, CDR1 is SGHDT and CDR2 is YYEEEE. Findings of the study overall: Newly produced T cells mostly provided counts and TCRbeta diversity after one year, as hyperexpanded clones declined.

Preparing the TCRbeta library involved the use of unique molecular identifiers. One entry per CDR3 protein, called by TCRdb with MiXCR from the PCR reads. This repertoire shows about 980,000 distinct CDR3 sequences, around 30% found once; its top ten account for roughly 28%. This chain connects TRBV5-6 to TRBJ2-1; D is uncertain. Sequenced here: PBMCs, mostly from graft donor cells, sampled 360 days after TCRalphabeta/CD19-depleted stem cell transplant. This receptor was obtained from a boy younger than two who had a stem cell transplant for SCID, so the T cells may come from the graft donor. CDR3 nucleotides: TGTGCCAGCAGCTTGGACGGGCATCTCGAGCAGTTCTTC. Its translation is CASSLDGHLEQFF.